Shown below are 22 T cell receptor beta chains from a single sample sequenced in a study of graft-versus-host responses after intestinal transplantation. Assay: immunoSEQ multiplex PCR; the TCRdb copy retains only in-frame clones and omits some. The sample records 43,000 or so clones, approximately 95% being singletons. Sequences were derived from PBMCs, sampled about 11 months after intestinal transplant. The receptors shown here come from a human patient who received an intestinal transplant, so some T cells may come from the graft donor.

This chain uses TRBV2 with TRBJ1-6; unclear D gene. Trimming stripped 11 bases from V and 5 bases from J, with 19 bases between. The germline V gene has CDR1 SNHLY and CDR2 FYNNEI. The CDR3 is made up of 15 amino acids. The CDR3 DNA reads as TGTGCCGGAACATTAAAAGATTGGAATAATTCACCCCTCCACTTT. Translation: CAGTLKDWNNSPLHF.

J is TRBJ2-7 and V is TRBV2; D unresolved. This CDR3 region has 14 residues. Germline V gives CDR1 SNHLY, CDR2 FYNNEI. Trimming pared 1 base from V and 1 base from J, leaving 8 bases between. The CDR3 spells CASSEGVGSYEQYF. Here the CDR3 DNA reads TGTGCCAGCAGTGAAGGAGTGGGGTCCTACGAGCAGTACTTC.

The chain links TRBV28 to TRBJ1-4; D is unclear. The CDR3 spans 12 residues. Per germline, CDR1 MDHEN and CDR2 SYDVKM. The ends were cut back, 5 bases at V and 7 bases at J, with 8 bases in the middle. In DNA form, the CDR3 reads TGTGCCAGCAGTCCGACGGCTGAAAAACTGTTTTTT. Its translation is CASSPTAEKLFF.

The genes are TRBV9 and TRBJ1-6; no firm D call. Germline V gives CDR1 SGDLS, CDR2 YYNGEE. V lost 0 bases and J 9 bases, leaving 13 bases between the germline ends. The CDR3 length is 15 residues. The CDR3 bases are TGTGCCAGCAGCGTAGCTTCAGGTTCGGGTTCACCCCTCCACTTT. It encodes CASSVASGSGSPLHF.

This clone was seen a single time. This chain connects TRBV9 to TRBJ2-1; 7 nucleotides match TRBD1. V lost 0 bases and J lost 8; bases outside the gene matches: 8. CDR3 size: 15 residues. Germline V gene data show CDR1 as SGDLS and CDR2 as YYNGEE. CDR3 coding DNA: TGTGCCAGCAGCGTAGGAACAGCAGGGGGATATGAGCAGTTCTTC. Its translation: CASSVGTAGGYEQFF.

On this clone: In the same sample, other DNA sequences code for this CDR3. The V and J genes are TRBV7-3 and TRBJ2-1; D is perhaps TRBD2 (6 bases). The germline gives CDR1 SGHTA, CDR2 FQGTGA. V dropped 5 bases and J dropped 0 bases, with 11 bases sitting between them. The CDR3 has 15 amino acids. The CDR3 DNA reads TGTGCCAGCAGCGCGCGGGGCCCCTCCTACAATGAGCAGTTCTTC. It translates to CASSARGPSYNEQFF.

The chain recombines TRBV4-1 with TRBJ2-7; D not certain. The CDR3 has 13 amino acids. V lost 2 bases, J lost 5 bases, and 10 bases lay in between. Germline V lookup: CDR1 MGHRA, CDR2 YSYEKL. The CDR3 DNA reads TGCGCCAGCAGCCAATCTCTCGAGGACGAGCAGTACTTC. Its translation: CASSQSLEDEQYF.

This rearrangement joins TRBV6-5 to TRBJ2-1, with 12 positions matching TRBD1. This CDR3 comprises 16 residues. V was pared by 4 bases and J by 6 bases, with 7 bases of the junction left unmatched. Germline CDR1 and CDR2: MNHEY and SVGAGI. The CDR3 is CASSSKGQGAGNEQFF. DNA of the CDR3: TGTGCCAGCAGTTCGAAGGGACAGGGGGCAGGCAATGAGCAGTTCTTC.

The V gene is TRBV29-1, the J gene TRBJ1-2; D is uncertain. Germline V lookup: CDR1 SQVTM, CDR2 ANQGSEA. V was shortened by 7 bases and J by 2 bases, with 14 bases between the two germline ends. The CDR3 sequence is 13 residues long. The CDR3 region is CSAYLDTNYGYTF. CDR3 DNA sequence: TGCAGCGCTTACCTTGACACCAACTATGGCTACACCTTC.

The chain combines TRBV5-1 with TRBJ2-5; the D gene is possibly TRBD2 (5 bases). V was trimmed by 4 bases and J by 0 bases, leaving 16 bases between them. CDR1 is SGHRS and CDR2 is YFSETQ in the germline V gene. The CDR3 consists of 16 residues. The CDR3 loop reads CASSSTRTANQETQYF. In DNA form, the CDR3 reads TGCGCCAGCAGCAGCACCAGGACTGCGAACCAAGAGACCCAGTACTTC.

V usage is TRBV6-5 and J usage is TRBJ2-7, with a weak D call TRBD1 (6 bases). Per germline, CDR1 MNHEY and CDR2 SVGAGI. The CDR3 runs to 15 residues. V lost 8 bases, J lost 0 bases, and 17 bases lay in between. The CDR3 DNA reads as TGTGCCAGCGATCGGAGTAAGGGGGACTCCTACGAGCAGTACTTC. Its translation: CASDRSKGDSYEQYF.

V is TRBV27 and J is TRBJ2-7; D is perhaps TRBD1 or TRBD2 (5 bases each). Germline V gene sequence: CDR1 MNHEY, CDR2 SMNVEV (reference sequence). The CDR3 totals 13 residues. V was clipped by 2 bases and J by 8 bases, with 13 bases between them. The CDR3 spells CASSLRGAGKQYF. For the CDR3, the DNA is TGTGCCAGCAGTTTACGAGGGGCTGGAAAGCAGTACTTC.

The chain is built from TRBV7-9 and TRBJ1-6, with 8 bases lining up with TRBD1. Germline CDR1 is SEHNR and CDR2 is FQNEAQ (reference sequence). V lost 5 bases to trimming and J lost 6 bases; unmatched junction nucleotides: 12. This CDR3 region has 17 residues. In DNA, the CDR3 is TGTGCCAGCAGCCCCGCGGGACAGGCGACGCTTAATTCACCCCTCCACTTT. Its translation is CASSPAGQATLNSPLHF.

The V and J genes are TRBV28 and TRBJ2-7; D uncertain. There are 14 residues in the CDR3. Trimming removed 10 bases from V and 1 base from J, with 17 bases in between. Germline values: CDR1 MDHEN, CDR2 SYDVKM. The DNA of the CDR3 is TGTGCCACCCGCTCTGGAACTGCATCCTACGAGCAGTACTTC. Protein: CATRSGTASYEQYF.

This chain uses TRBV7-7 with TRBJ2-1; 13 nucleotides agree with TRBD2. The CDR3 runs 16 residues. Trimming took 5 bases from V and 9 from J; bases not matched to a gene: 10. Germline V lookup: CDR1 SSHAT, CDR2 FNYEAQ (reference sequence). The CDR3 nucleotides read TGTGCCAGCAGCCCCAGACTAGCGGGGGGAAGGGGTGAGCAGTTCTTC. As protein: CASSPRLAGGRGEQFF.

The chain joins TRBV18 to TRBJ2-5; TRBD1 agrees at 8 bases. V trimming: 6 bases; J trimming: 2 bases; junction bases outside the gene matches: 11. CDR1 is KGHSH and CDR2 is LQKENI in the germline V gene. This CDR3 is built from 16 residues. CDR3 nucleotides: TGTGCCAGCTCGACCGGACAGGGCCGGGGGCAAGAGACCCAGTACTTC. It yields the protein CASSTGQGRGQETQYF.

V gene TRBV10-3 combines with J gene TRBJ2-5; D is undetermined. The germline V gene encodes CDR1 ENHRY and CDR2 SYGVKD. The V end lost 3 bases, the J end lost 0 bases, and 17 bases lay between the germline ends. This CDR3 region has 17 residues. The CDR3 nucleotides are TGTGCCATCAGTGATGTTCGTTCTGGGCCGTACCAAGAGACCCAGTACTTC. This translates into CAISDVRSGPYQETQYF.

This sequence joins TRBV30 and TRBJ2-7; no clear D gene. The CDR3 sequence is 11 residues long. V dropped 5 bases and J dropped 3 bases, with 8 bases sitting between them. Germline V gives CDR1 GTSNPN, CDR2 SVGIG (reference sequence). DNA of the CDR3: TGTGCCTGGTCTAGTTTCTACGAGCAGTACTTC. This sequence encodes CAWSSFYEQYF. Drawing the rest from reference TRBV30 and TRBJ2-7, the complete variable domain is SQTIHQWPATLVQPVGSPLSLECTVEGTSNPNLYWYRQAAGRGLQLLFYSVGIGQISSEVPQNLSASRPQDRQFILSSKKLLLSDSGFYLCAWSSFYEQYFGPGTRLTVT.

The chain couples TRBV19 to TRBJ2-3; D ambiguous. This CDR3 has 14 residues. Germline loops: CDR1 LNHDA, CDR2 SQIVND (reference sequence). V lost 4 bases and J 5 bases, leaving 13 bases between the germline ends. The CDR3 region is CASSNNPFRDTQYF. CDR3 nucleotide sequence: TGTGCCAGTAGTAATAATCCTTTTAGAGATACGCAGTATTTT.

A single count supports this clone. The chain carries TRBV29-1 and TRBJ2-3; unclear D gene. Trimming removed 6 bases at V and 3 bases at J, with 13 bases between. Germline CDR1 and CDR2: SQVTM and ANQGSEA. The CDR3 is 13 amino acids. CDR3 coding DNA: TGCAGCGTGAAGGGTAGAGCGACAGATACGCAGTATTTT. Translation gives CSVKGRATDTQYF.

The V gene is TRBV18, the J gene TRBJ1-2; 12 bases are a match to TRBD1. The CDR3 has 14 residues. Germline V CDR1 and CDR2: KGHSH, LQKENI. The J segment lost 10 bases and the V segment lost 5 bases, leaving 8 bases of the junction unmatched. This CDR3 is CASSITGTGGLYTF. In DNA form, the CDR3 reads TGTGCCAGCTCAATCACCGGGACAGGGGGCCTCTACACCTTC.

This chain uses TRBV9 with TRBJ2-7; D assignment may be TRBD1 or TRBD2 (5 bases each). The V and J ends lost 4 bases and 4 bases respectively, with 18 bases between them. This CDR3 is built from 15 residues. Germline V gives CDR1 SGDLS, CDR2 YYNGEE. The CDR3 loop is CASSNEGRRPYEQYF. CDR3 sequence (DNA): TGTGCCAGCAGCAACGAGGGACGTAGACCATACGAGCAGTACTTC.